This T cell receptor (beta chain) was sequenced in a study of immune evolution from preneoplasia to lung adenocarcinoma. This table comes from immunoSEQ multiplex PCR, and its TCRdb copy is limited to in-frame clones, with some not included. Here the sample spans about 5,000 clones, around four fifths being singletons. Sequencing was carried out using FFPE adjacent normal lung tissue. The sequence was collected from a donor aged 70 or older with lung adenocarcinoma.

For the CDR3, the DNA is TGTGCCAGCAGGGGACAGGGAAGGACTGAAGCTTTCTTT. As protein: CASRGQGRTEAFF. This sequence joins TRBV28 and TRBJ1-1; TRBD1 matches at 9 bases. This CDR3 comprises 13 residues. The J segment lost 5 bases and the V segment lost 6 bases, leaving 4 bases of the junction unmatched. The V gene's germline CDR1 is MDHEN and CDR2 SYDVKM.